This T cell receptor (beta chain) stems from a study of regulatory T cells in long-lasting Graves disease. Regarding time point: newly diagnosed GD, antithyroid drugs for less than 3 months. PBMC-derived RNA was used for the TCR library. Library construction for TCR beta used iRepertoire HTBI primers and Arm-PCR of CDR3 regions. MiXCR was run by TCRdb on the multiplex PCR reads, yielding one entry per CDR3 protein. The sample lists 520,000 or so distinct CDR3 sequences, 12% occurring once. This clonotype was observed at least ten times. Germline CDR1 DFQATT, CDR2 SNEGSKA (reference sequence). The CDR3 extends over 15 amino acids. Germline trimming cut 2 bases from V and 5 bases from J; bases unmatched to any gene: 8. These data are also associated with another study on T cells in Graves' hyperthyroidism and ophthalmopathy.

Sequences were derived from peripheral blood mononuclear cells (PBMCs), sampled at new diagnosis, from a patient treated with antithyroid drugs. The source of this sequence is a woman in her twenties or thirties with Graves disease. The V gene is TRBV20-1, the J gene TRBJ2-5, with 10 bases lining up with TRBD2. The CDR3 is CSARPLAGARETQYF. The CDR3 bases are TGCAGTGCTAGACCCCTAGCGGGAGCGAGGGAGACCCAGTACTTC.